These 14 T cell receptor beta chains originate from one sample sequenced in a study of shared clonotypes between healthy human individuals. Clones were read by immunoSEQ multiplex PCR, and TCRdb kept only the in-frame ones, dropping some. The profile shows around 510,000 clones, around three quarters of them singletons. The source material was PBMCs. The source of these receptors is a middle-aged woman in good health. Some clones in this sample may be carry-over from other donors' samples.

This clone occurred once. This sequence joins TRBV5-4 and TRBJ1-1; 7 nucleotides agree with TRBD1. This CDR3 comprises 12 residues. Germline V CDR1 and CDR2: SGHNT, YYREEE (reference sequence). V was pared by 5 bases and J by 8 bases, with 6 bases of the junction left unmatched. CDR3 amino acids: CASSQPGQEAFF. The CDR3 region has the DNA TGTGCCAGCAGTCAGCCGGGACAGGAAGCTTTCTTT.

J is TRBJ2-5 and V is TRBV7-2, with no clear D. Germline V gene lookup returns CDR1 SGHTA and CDR2 FQGNSA. There are 14 residues in the CDR3. Trimming shortened V by 3 bases and J by 7 bases, and 15 bases separated the two germline ends. The CDR3 here is CASSLTSESGTQYF. CDR3 bases: TGTGCCAGCAGCTTGACCTCAGAATCCGGGACCCAGTACTTC.

The rearrangement uses TRBV15 and TRBJ1-2; D uncertain. Trimming stripped 1 base from V and 7 bases from J, with 10 bases between. The length of the CDR3 is 13 residues. Germline V gene lookup returns CDR1 LNHNV and CDR2 YYDKDF (reference sequence). The CDR3 coding sequence is TGTGCCACCAGCAGAGTCGGGAATTCTGGCTACACCTTC. This encodes CATSRVGNSGYTF.

In its sample, this clone was seen many times. DNA of the CDR3: TGTGCCAGCAGTAAGACAGGTGGCTACACCTTC. It yields the protein CASSKTGGYTF. The chain carries TRBV28 and TRBJ1-2; TRBD1 might be the D (6 bases). Germline loops: CDR1 MDHEN, CDR2 SYDVKM. This CDR3 contains 11 residues. V lost 5 bases and J 7 bases, leaving 8 bases between the germline ends.

The gene calls are TRBV4-2 and TRBJ2-2; D is unresolved. Germline V lookup: CDR1 LGHNA, CDR2 YNFKEQ. This CDR3 has 14 residues. Trimming left V 1 base short and J 4 bases short, with 7 bases between. The CDR3 nucleotides are TGTGCCAGCAGCCAAGGGGTCGGCACCGGGGAGCTGTTTTTT. Translated: CASSQGVGTGELFF.

The rearrangement links TRBV5-1 to TRBJ1-1; 9 bases align to TRBD1. This CDR3 contains 14 residues. Trimming took 3 bases from V and 6 from J; bases not matched to a gene: 6. Germline V gene data show CDR1 as SGHRS and CDR2 as YFSETQ. CDR3 in amino acids: CASSSGQGTPEAFF. Here the CDR3 DNA reads TGCGCCAGCAGCTCGGGACAGGGTACCCCTGAAGCTTTCTTT.

The V and J genes are TRBV10-3 and TRBJ2-3; D remains ambiguous. Germline V gene data show CDR1 as ENHRY and CDR2 as SYGVKD. The CDR3 totals 15 residues. Trimming shortened V by 4 bases and J by 0 bases, and 11 bases separated the two germline ends. The CDR3 bases are TGTGCCATCAGTGTTACCCGAGCTAGCACAGATACGCAGTATTTT. It specifies CAISVTRASTDTQYF.

The V gene is TRBV5-1, the J gene TRBJ2-1; perhaps TRBD1 as D (6 bases). The CDR3 loop spans 15 amino acids. V lost 4 bases and J lost 5, with 16 bases in between. The germline V gene encodes CDR1 SGHRS and CDR2 YFSETQ. DNA of the CDR3: TGCGCCAGCAGCACTGGTCCCGGGACAAACAATGAGCAGTTCTTC. This gives the protein CASSTGPGTNNEQFF.

J is TRBJ2-7 and V is TRBV28, with a tentative D call TRBD2 (5 bases). The CDR3 is made up of 12 amino acids. The germline V gene encodes CDR1 MDHEN and CDR2 SYDVKM. Deletions cut 3 bases from V and 6 bases from J, with 9 bases between. For the CDR3, the DNA is TGTGCCAGCAGTTTCGGGAAATTCGAGCAGTACTTC. Encoded protein: CASSFGKFEQYF.

V is TRBV7-3 and J is TRBJ2-1, with TRBD2 identical over 9 bases. The length of the CDR3 is 15 residues. Germline V gene lookup returns CDR1 SGHTA and CDR2 FQGTGA. V was clipped by 0 bases and J by 4 bases; unmatched bases: 1. CDR3 loop: CASSLTSGGYNEQFF. The DNA for the CDR3 is TGTGCCAGCAGCTTAACTAGCGGGGGTTACAATGAGCAGTTCTTC.

This chain joins TRBV9 and TRBJ1-1; possible D gene TRBD1, 5 bases. V lost 3 bases and J 2 bases, leaving 14 bases between the germline ends. The CDR3 length is 15 residues. CDR1 and CDR2 from the germline V gene are SGDLS and YYNGEE. In DNA form, the CDR3 reads TGTGCCAGCAGCGACCGGGACGCATATAACACTGAAGCTTTCTTT. Residues: CASSDRDAYNTEAFF.

V is TRBV11-2 and J is TRBJ1-1, with 8 nucleotides matching TRBD1. Germline-derived CDR1 and CDR2 are SGHAT and FQNNGV. This CDR3 has 14 residues. V shed 6 bases and J 10 bases; nucleotides not matched to a gene: 13. CDR3 nucleotides: TGTGCCAGCAGACAGGGACAGGTACAAGTGCGAGCTTTCTTT. This sequence encodes CASRQGQVQVRAFF.

In its sample, this clone was seen once. The chain combines TRBV27 with TRBJ1-1, with D tentatively TRBD1 (5 bases). Trimming pared 5 bases from V and 4 bases from J, leaving 14 bases between. CDR3 length equals 14 residues. The germline V gene encodes CDR1 MNHEY and CDR2 SMNVEV (reference sequence). The CDR3 region is CASSPTGGRTEAFF. As DNA, the CDR3 is TGTGCCAGCAGTCCCACAGGCGGCCGCACTGAAGCTTTCTTT.

This rearrangement joins TRBV19 to TRBJ1-5; D may be TRBD1 (6 bases). Trimming took off 6 bases at V and 0 bases at J, with 18 bases between the two ends. The CDR3 length is 17 residues. The germline gives CDR1 LNHDA, CDR2 SQIVND (reference sequence). CDR3 in amino acids: CASSPGWGQYSNQPQHF. The CDR3 DNA sequence: TGTGCCAGTAGCCCCGGGTGGGGGCAGTATAGCAATCAGCCCCAGCATTTT. Full variable domain (rest looked up from reference TRBV19 and TRBJ1-5): DGGITQSPKYLFRKEGQNVTLSCEQNLNHDAMYWYRQDPGQGLRLIYYSQIVNDFQKGDIAEGYSVSREKKESFPLTVTSAQKNPTAFYLCASSPGWGQYSNQPQHFGDGTRLSIL.